Listed below are T cell receptor beta chains from one sample, sequenced in a study of shared clonotypes between healthy human individuals. Only in-frame clones appear in the TCRdb table, and some are missing; sequencing was by immunoSEQ multiplex PCR. Of approximately 87,000 clones in the sample, 62% were seen once. Specimen: memory CD8+ T cells sorted from blood. These receptors were obtained from a young man in good health. Both conserved end residues are part of each CDR3. A D gene is named only where the DNA matches it firmly. The size of a clone is reported for some rows only, either as once, few or many, or as a class for expanded clones.

TRBV5-1	TRBJ2-5	.	14	.	CASKEQGGRETQYF	TGCGCCAGCAAGGAACAGGGGGGGAGAGAGACCCAGTACTTC
TRBV5-5	TRBJ2-1	.	12	.	CASSLWTDEQFF	TGTGCCAGCAGCTTGTGGACCGATGAGCAGTTCTTC
TRBV7-2	TRBJ1-1	.	17	.	CASSAIAIRTGNTEAFF	TGTGCCAGCAGCGCAATTGCGATAAGAACAGGGAACACTGAAGCTTTCTTT
TRBV6-5	TRBJ2-7	.	14	.	CASSQGMGSYEQYF	TGTGCCAGCAGCCAGGGGATGGGCTCCTACGAGCAGTACTTC
TRBV29-1	TRBJ2-3	TRBD2	17	.	CSVEDLRLAGGTDTQYF	TGCAGCGTTGAAGATCTACGACTAGCGGGAGGCACAGATACGCAGTATTTT
TRBV25-1	TRBJ2-7	TRBD1	16	.	CASSEPGQVGTYEQYF	TGTGCCAGCAGCGAACCGGGACAGGTGGGAACCTACGAGCAGTACTTC
TRBV7-6	TRBJ1-1	.	12	few	CASTLLDAEAFF	TGTGCCAGCACCCTGCTTGACGCTGAAGCTTTCTTT
TRBV7-9	TRBJ2-1	.	13	many	CASSLGQSHEQFF	TGTGCCAGCAGCTTAGGACAGTCCCATGAGCAGTTCTTC
TRBV10-3	TRBJ2-1	TRBD2	15	.	CAISDRGRAMNEQFF	TGTGCCATCAGTGACCGCGGGAGGGCCATGAATGAGCAGTTCTTC
TRBV2	TRBJ2-7	TRBD1	15	.	CASSPRGQTFYEQYF	TGTGCCAGCAGTCCCCGGGGACAGACGTTTTACGAGCAGTACTTC
TRBV9	TRBJ2-3	.	16	.	CASSVYPGPTEDTQYF	TGTGCCAGCAGCGTATACCCCGGACCTACGGAAGATACGCAGTATTTT
TRBV6-1	TRBJ2-1	TRBD2	13	few	CASSEGLAGEGFF	TGTGCCAGCAGTGAGGGACTAGCGGGAGAGGGTTTCTTC
TRBV27	TRBJ2-5	TRBD1	15	.	CASSLSIGTEETQYF	TGTGCCAGCAGTTTAAGTATTGGGACAGAAGAGACCCAGTACTTC
TRBV9	TRBJ1-1	.	14	.	CASSTGTPIAEAFF	TGTGCCAGCAGTACCGGGACCCCGATAGCTGAAGCTTTCTTT
TRBV28	TRBJ2-7	TRBD1	15	.	CASSWDSSRGDEQYF	TGTGCCAGCAGTTGGGACAGCTCCCGAGGGGACGAGCAGTACTTC
TRBV5-6	TRBJ2-2	TRBD2	17	large	CASSLLSGRADTGELFF	TGTGCCAGCAGCTTGCTTAGCGGGAGGGCCGACACCGGGGAGCTGTTTTTT
TRBV6-6	TRBJ2-7	TRBD2	16	.	CASSQWREDISYEQYF	TGTGCCAGCAGTCAATGGCGGGAGGACATCTCCTACGAGCAGTACTTC
TRBV10-3	TRBJ1-3	.	18	.	CAISVTEGRTIFEDTIYF	TGTGCCATCAGTGTTACAGAGGGACGGACAATCTTTGAGGACACCATATATTTT
TRBV9	TRBJ2-1	.	18	.	CASSVGGWGDPPHNEQFF	TGTGCCAGCAGCGTTGGGGGATGGGGGGACCCCCCCCACAATGAGCAGTTCTTC
TRBV5-4	TRBJ2-2	.	14	.	CASSLLENTGELFF	TGTGCCAGCAGCCTGCTAGAGAACACCGGGGAGCTGTTTTTT
TRBV6-5	TRBJ2-1	.	16	.	CASSYFGSSSYNEQFF	TGTGCCAGCAGTTATTTTGGGTCGAGCTCCTACAATGAGCAGTTCTTC
TRBV23-1	TRBJ1-4	.	18	few	CASSQFGRTRGENEKLFF	TGCGCCAGCAGTCAATTCGGGAGGACCCGAGGCGAGAATGAAAAACTGTTTTTT
TRBV10-3	TRBJ2-1	.	16	.	CAISESGGRSYNEQFF	TGTGCCATCAGTGAGTCGGGTGGCCGATCCTACAATGAGCAGTTCTTC
TRBV7-7	TRBJ2-3	.	16	once	CASSLAPGGQADTQYF	TGTGCTAGCAGCTTGGCGCCCGGGGGGCAGGCAGATACGCAGTATTTT
TRBV28	TRBJ2-4	TRBD1	18	.	CASSLGTGGISAKNIQYF	TGTGCCAGCAGTTTGGGGACAGGGGGAATATCAGCCAAAAACATTCAGTACTTC
TRBV6-5	TRBJ2-7	.	14	.	CASSFTGSSYEQYF	TGTGCCAGCAGTTTTACGGGTAGCTCCTACGAGCAGTACTTC
TRBV5-1	TRBJ2-7	.	14	.	CASSLAGIPYEQYF	TGCGCCAGCAGCTTGGCGGGGATCCCTTACGAGCAGTACTTC
TRBV6-5	TRBJ2-2	.	16	few	CASSYSSGIPTGELFF	TGTGCCAGCAGTTACTCGTCAGGGATCCCCACCGGGGAGCTGTTTTTT
TRBV15	TRBJ2-3	.	12	.	CATEDITDTQYF	TGTGCCACCGAGGACATCACAGATACGCAGTATTTT
TRBV6-5	TRBJ1-2	TRBD1	15	.	CASRDRGIENYGYTF	TGTGCCAGCAGGGACAGGGGAATAGAGAACTATGGCTACACCTTC
TRBV11-3	TRBJ2-5	.	15	few	CASSLRGRGGETQYF	TGTGCCAGCAGCTTAAGAGGCAGGGGAGGCGAGACCCAGTACTTC
TRBV28	TRBJ1-2	.	11	many	CASSTLYGYTF	TGTGCCAGCAGCACACTCTATGGCTACACCTTC
TRBV7-9	TRBJ1-1	TRBD1	18	.	CASSPSGTGSDYNTEAFF	TGTGCCAGCAGCCCCTCCGGGACAGGGAGTGACTATAACACTGAAGCTTTCTTT
TRBV14	TRBJ2-7	.	15	.	CASSQHFAEGGEQYF	TGTGCCAGCAGCCAACATTTCGCGGAGGGAGGCGAGCAGTACTTC
TRBV28	TRBJ2-7	.	11	few	CASSFGYEQYF	TGTGCCAGCAGTTTCGGTTACGAGCAGTACTTC
TRBV13	TRBJ2-3	TRBD2	14	.	CASSRGGSTDTQYF	TGTGCCAGCAGCCGCGGGGGGAGCACAGATACGCAGTATTTT
TRBV5-6	TRBJ1-2	TRBD1	14	.	CASRRQGRDYGYTF	TGTGCCAGCAGGCGACAGGGCCGGGACTATGGCTACACCTTC
TRBV10-3	TRBJ2-1	.	14	.	CAISESPSGVEQFF	TGTGCCATCAGTGAGTCGCCCAGCGGTGTGGAGCAGTTCTTC
TRBV7-9	TRBJ2-7	TRBD1	13	few	CASSGTGGYEQYF	TGTGCCAGCAGCGGGACAGGGGGCTACGAGCAGTACTTC
TRBV6-5	TRBJ2-1	.	14	.	CASSPDPAGDEQFF	TGTGCCAGCAGCCCCGACCCCGCAGGGGATGAGCAGTTCTTC
TRBV7-9	TRBJ2-2	TRBD1	15	.	CASSPPDRGGVELFF	TGTGCCAGCAGCCCACCGGACAGGGGAGGGGTCGAGCTGTTTTTT
TRBV27	TRBJ2-1	TRBD2	15	.	CASSLSVAGYNEQFF	TGTGCCAGCAGTTTATCGGTAGCGGGGTACAATGAGCAGTTCTTC
TRBV6-1	TRBJ2-3	TRBD1	16	few	CASSEAPGQGTDTQYF	TGTGCCAGCAGTGAAGCGCCAGGACAGGGCACAGATACGCAGTATTTT
TRBV28	TRBJ2-2	TRBD2	18	few	CASMDGVGLAGVTGELFF	TGTGCCAGCATGGACGGAGTAGGACTAGCGGGAGTCACCGGGGAGCTGTTTTTT
TRBV7-2	TRBJ2-3	.	13	once	CASSLQGSDTQYF	TGTGCCAGCAGCTTACAGGGATCAGATACGCAGTATTTT
TRBV7-2	TRBJ2-7	TRBD2	19	.	CASSPRTSGRASSSYEQYF	TGTGCCAGCAGCCCGAGGACTAGCGGGAGGGCCTCGAGCTCCTACGAGCAGTACTTC